Below are 6 T cell receptor beta chains sequenced from a single sample in a study of T cells in tuberculosis. Some clones are missing from TCRdb's copy, which holds only in-frame ones; the method was immunoSEQ multiplex PCR. The sample carries fewer than 35,000 clones, around 88% recorded once. Time point defined: new active TB diagnosis, blood taken before or within 7 days of starting treatment. The material sequenced was PBMCs, taken at tuberculosis diagnosis. These TCRs come from an adult with tuberculosis.

The V and J genes are TRBV7-2 and TRBJ2-3; 7 bases match TRBD2. The CDR3 consists of 15 residues. V was pared by 5 bases and J by 7 bases, with 12 bases of the junction left unmatched. Germline V gene lookup returns CDR1 SGHTA and CDR2 FQGNSA. The CDR3 DNA reads TGTGCCAGCAGCGCGACCCTAGCGGAAGGGAATACGCAGTATTTT. Amino acid sequence: CASSATLAEGNTQYF.

The V and J genes are TRBV6-1 and TRBJ1-1; D is possibly TRBD1 (6 bases). The germline V gene has CDR1 MNHNS and CDR2 SASEGT. The germline V and J ends were trimmed by 6 bases and 5 bases, with 19 bases remaining between them. The CDR3 covers 15 residues. CDR3 region: CASRWTQGRGTEAFF. The CDR3 nucleotides read TGTGCCAGCAGGTGGACCCAGGGGAGAGGGACTGAAGCTTTCTTT.

The chain has TRBV5-8 and TRBJ2-1; 12 bases match TRBD2. The CDR3 length is 17 residues. The V gene's germline CDR1 is SGHTS and CDR2 YDEGEE. J gave up 5 bases and V 0 bases, and 6 bases lay outside the gene matches. The CDR3 reads CASSLGLAGARNNEQFF. CDR3 nucleotides: TGTGCCAGCAGCTTGGGACTAGCGGGGGCTAGAAACAATGAGCAGTTCTTC.

The V and J genes are TRBV20-1 and TRBJ1-1; D is ambiguous. The CDR3 consists of 11 residues. Germline V gene sequence: CDR1 DFQATT, CDR2 SNEGSKA (reference sequence). Trimming shortened V by 4 bases and J by 2 bases, and 5 bases separated the two germline ends. The CDR3 spells CSATKNTEAFF. DNA for the CDR3: TGCAGTGCTACCAAAAACACTGAAGCTTTCTTT.

This clone appeared a few times. The chain combines TRBV19 with TRBJ2-5; 11 positions match TRBD1. The CDR3 spans 14 residues. The V segment lost 10 bases and the J segment 6 bases; nucleotides outside the gene matches: 10. Per the germline V gene, CDR1 is LNHDA and CDR2 is SQIVND (reference sequence). The CDR3 protein is CATSGQGAGKTQYF. CDR3 sequence (DNA): TGTGCCACCTCCGGACAGGGGGCAGGGAAGACCCAGTACTTC.

This clone rates as medium-sized. The V and J genes are TRBV7-4 and TRBJ2-7, with 13 bases that match TRBD2. CDR1 is SGHVT and CDR2 is SQSDAQ in the germline V gene. V was clipped by 2 bases and J by 4 bases; unmatched bases: 14. This CDR3 has 19 residues. The CDR3 reads CASSLFIRTSGGPRYEQYF. The CDR3 DNA reads TGTGCCAGCAGCTTATTTATCCGGACTAGCGGGGGACCAAGGTACGAGCAGTACTTC.